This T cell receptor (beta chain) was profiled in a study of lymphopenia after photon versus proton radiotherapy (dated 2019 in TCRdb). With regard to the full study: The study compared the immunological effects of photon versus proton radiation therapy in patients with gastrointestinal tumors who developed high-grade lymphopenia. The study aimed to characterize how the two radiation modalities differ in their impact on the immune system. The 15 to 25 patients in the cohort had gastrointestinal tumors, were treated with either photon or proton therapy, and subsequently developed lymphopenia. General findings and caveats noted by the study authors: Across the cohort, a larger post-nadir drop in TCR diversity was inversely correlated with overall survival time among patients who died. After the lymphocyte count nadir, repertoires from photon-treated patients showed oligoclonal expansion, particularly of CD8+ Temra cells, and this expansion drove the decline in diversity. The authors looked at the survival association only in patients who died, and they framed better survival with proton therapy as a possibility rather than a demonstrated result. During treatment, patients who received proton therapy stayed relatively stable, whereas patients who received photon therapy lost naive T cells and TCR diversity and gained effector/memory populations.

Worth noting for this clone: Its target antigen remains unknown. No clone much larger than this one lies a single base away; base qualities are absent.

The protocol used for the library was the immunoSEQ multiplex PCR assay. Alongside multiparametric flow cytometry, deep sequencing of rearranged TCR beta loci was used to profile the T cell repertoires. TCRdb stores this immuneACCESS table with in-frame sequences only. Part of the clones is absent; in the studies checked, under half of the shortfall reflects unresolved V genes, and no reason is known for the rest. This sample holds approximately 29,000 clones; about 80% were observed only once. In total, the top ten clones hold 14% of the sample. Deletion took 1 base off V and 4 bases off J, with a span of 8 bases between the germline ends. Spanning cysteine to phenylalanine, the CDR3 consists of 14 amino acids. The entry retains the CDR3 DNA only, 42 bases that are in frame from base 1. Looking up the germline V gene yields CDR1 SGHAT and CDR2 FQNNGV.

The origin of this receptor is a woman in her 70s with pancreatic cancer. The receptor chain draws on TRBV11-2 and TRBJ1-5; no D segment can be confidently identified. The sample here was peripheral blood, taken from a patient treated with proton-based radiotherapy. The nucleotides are TGTGCCAGCAGCTTAGGTCCCAAGAATCAGCCCCAGCATTTT. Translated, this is CASSLGPKNQPQHF. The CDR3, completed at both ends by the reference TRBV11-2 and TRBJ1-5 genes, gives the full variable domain EAGVAQSPRYKIIEKRQSVAFWCNPISGHATLYWYQQILGQGPKLLIQFQNNGVVDDSQLPKDRFSAERLKGVDSTLKIQPAKLEDSAVYLCASSLGPKNQPQHFGDGTRLSIL.